This is a list of T cell receptor beta chains from one sample in a study of blood T cell repertoires in COVID-19. Using immunoSEQ multiplex PCR, the repertoire was profiled, and TCRdb retains in-frame clones only, with some absent. This repertoire shows about 120,000 clones, more than 75% found once; its top ten account for 30%. Sequencing was performed on peripheral blood. The source of these receptors is a woman aged 70-85 years with acute or convalescent COVID-19. Each CDR3 is given without its conserved first and last residue. The D gene is left open where the match is weak. The listing skips clone size in some rows; elsewhere it reads once, few, many or a size class.

>TRBD1|TRBV5-1|TRBJ2-7|NA
ASSFMTGAGYEQY
>NA|TRBV6-5|TRBJ1-2|NA
ASDRNQVGGYT
>NA|TRBV19|TRBJ1-4|NA
ASGVGVANEKLF
>NA|TRBV27|TRBJ1-2|NA
ASSRNGRGSDGYT
>NA|TRBV10-3|TRBJ1-5|few
AITREVSQPQH
>NA|TRBV5-1|TRBJ1-2|NA
ASSLTGSNYGYT
>NA|TRBV9|TRBJ1-5|NA
ASPPRGQPQH
>NA|TRBV13|TRBJ2-7|NA
ASSLTLRGEQY
>TRBD1|TRBV11-2|TRBJ1-1|NA
ASSYWGWGQGAVNTEAF
>TRBD2|TRBV6-5|TRBJ2-5|NA
ASSNSGAETQY
>TRBD1|TRBV10-1|TRBJ2-7|NA
ASSEGQGAYEQY
>TRBD1|TRBV3-1/TRBV3-2|TRBJ1-4|NA
ASSQGQGYGEKLF
>NA|TRBV28|TRBJ2-2|NA
ASSGWGWRGLTNTGELF
>NA|TRBV19|TRBJ1-4|NA
ASSQIQGTTV
>TRBD2|TRBV10-1|TRBJ2-5|NA
ASSESTSVETQY
>NA|TRBV7-2|TRBJ2-5|once
ASSLGRGRETQY
>NA|TRBV7-9|TRBJ1-2|NA
ASSFVDGGDYGYT
>NA|TRBV6-2/TRBV6-3|TRBJ1-6|NA
ASSPGQRNSPLH
>TRBD1|TRBV6-1|TRBJ1-6|once
ASSEVTGTAYNSPLH
>TRBD1|TRBV5-4|TRBJ1-2|NA
ASREDRGQGYT
>NA|TRBV7-7|TRBJ2-1|NA
ASSRQAGARDNEQF
>NA|TRBV7-2|TRBJ1-4|NA
ASSAAGATNEKLF
>NA|TRBV10-3|TRBJ2-3|NA
AISESIGTDTQY
>NA|TRBV5-1|TRBJ2-5|NA
ASSFRGKETQY
>NA|TRBV5-1|TRBJ1-1|NA
ASSLSVNTEAF
>NA|TRBV4-1|TRBJ1-1|NA
ARCQLSGGTEAF
>NA|TRBV6-5|TRBJ2-3|NA
AGQGSNTDTQY
>NA|TRBV6-2/TRBV6-3|TRBJ2-2|NA
ASSYLQGTGELF
>NA|TRBV28|TRBJ1-5|NA
ASSRPRRGNQPQH
>NA|TRBV5-1|TRBJ1-3|NA
ASSSDPTGWDTIY
>NA|TRBV7-2|TRBJ2-7|NA
ASSLNGAGPPTYEQY
>TRBD2|TRBV28|TRBJ2-1|NA
ASSLPSGLYNEQF
>NA|TRBV11-2|TRBJ1-1|NA
ASSLVGWSTEAF
>NA|TRBV2|TRBJ1-2|NA
ASRFRQLYGYT
>NA|TRBV11-2|TRBJ1-2|NA
ASSLDTSNYGYT
>TRBD1|TRBV7-3|TRBJ1-6|NA
ASSYRGGDSPLH
>NA|TRBV19|TRBJ1-3|NA
ASRRDRTSGNTIY